A single sample gave rise to the 9 T cell receptor beta chains below, sequenced in a study of T cells in Graves' hyperthyroidism and ophthalmopathy. TCR beta CDR3 regions were amplified from RNA transcripts. The HTBI primer set served for first-round RT-PCR of the TCR CDR3. TCRdb re-called the multiplex PCR reads through MiXCR, storing one row per CDR3 protein. The table records around 280,000 distinct CDR3 sequences, roughly 13% of them present only once. The source material was blood. Receptor source: a woman aged 25 to 39 with Graves' hyperthyroidism that later progressed to Graves' ophthalmopathy.

In its sample, this clonotype was seen many times. The rearrangement joins TRBV29-1 to TRBJ2-6; D is perhaps TRBD1 or TRBD2 (6 bases each). The V gene's germline CDR1 is SQVTM and CDR2 ANQGSEA. This CDR3 has 13 amino acids. CDR3 amino acids: CSIGGSGANVLTF. For the CDR3, the DNA is TGCAGTATAGGGGGGTCTGGGGCCAACGTCCTGACTTTC.

This chain joins TRBV11-2 and TRBJ1-2, with TRBD1 as a possible D gene (6 bases). Germline values: CDR1 SGHAT, CDR2 FQNNGV. Trimming removed 7 bases at V and 5 bases at J, with 17 bases between. CDR3 length: 14 residues. The CDR3 DNA follows: TGTGCCAGCATCCCTGGGCAGGGGACATATGGCTACACCTTC. Translating it yields CASIPGQGTYGYTF.

V gene TRBV19 combines with J gene TRBJ1-2; 7 nucleotides line up with TRBD1. V gave up 8 bases and J gave up 4 bases; unmatched junction bases: 10. Germline V CDR1 and CDR2: LNHDA, SQIVND (reference sequence). CDR3 length: 14 residues. CDR3 bases: TGTGCCAGTGCAGGGGGGGACACGGTCTATGGCTACACCTTC. It specifies CASAGGDTVYGYTF.

This clonotype was observed many times. V usage is TRBV7-9 and J usage is TRBJ2-1, with unresolved D. This CDR3 has 13 residues. V lost 2 bases and J 9 bases, leaving 11 bases between the germline ends. Germline CDR1 is SEHNR and CDR2 is FQNEAQ (reference sequence). CDR3: CASSLSEVREQFF. For the CDR3, the DNA is TGTGCCAGCAGCTTAAGCGAGGTTCGTGAGCAGTTCTTC.

In this sample, this clonotype turned up many times. V gene TRBV27 combines with J gene TRBJ2-7; TRBD1 is a possible D gene (5 bases). This CDR3 is 11 amino acids long. The ends were cut back, 8 bases at V and 6 bases at J, with 11 bases in the middle. From germline, CDR1 is MNHEY and CDR2 SMNVEV (reference sequence). For the CDR3, the DNA is TGTGCCAGCCGCAGCCAGGGCGAGCAGTACTTC. This codes for CASRSQGEQYF.

In its sample, this clonotype was seen once. The genes are TRBV5-1 and TRBJ2-3; TRBD2 aligns across 9 bases. J was trimmed by 1 base and V by 4 bases; bases with no gene match: 4. Germline CDR1 is SGHRS and CDR2 is YFSETQ. The CDR3 length is 15 residues. Here the CDR3 reads CASSIAGDRTDTQYF. DNA of the CDR3: TGCGCCAGCAGCATAGCGGGGGACCGCACAGATACGCAGTATTTT.

This clonotype was observed many times. The chain employs TRBV29-1 and TRBJ2-7; 12 bases are a match to TRBD1. CDR1 and CDR2 from the germline V gene are SQVTM and ANQGSEA. J gave up 4 bases and V 7 bases, and 5 bases lay outside the gene matches. The CDR3 consists of 13 residues. As DNA, the CDR3 is TGCAGCGGGGGACAGGGGGCGTCGTACGAGCAGTACTTC. This gives the protein CSGGQGASYEQYF.

This clonotype was observed at least ten times. The gene calls are TRBV11-3 and TRBJ2-1; D is ambiguous. Germline CDR1 SGHNT, CDR2 YENEEA. The CDR3 contains 16 residues. V gave up 1 base and J gave up 0 bases, with 10 bases separating them. The CDR3 nucleotides are TGTGCCAGCAGCTTAGGAGGTCCCCCCTCCTACAATGAGCAGTTCTTC. This codes for CASSLGGPPSYNEQFF.

V gene TRBV7-9 combines with J gene TRBJ2-5; 8 bases are a match to TRBD1. In germline, CDR1 is SEHNR, CDR2 FQNEAQ (reference sequence). CDR3 length equals 15 residues. Trimming cost V 1 base and J 4 bases; bases outside gene matches: 5. In DNA form, the CDR3 reads TGTGCCAGCAGCTTAGTCGGGACAGGACGAGAGACCCAGTACTTC. Protein sequence: CASSLVGTGRETQYF.